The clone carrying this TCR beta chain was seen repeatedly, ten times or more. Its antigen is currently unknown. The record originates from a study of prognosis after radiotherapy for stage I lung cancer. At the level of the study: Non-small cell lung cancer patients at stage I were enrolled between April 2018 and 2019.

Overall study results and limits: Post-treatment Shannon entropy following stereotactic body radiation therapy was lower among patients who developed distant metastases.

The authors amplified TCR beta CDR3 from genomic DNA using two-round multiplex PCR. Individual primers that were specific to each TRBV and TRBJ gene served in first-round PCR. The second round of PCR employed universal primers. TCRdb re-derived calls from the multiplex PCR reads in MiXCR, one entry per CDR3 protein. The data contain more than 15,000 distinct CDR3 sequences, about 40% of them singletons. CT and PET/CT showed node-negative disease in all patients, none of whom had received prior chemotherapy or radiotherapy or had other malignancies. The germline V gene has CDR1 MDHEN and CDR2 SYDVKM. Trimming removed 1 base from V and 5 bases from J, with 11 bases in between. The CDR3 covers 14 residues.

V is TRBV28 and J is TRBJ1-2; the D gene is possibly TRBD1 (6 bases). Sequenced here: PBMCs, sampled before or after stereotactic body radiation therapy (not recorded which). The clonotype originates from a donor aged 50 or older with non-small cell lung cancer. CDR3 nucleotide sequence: TGTGCCAGCAGTTTATCGGGGGCGGGATATGGCTACACCTTC. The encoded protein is CASSLSGAGYGYTF.